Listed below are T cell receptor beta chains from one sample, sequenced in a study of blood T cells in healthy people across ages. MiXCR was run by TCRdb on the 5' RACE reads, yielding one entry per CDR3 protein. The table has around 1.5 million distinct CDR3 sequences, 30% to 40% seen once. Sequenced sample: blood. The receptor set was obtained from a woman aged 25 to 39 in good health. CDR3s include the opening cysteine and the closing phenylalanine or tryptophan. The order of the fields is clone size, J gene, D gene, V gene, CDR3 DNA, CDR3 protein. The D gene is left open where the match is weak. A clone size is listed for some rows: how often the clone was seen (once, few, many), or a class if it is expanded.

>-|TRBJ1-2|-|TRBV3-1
TGTGCCAGCAGCCAAGAAACGGTCCGGGGCTACACCTTC
CASSQETVRGYTF
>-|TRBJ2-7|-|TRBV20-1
TGCAGTGCTAGCCCGGGGGCTCGCTCCTACGAGCAGTACTTC
CSASPGARSYEQYF
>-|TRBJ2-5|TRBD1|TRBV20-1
TGCAGTGCTAGCCGATCGACAGGGGGCGGGGAGACCCAGTACTTC
CSASRSTGGGETQYF
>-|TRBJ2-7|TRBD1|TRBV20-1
TGCAGTGCTACCGGGGACAGGGGGTCTTCCTACGAGCAGTACTTC
CSATGDRGSSYEQYF
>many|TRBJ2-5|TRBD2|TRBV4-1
TGCGCCAGCAGCCAACCATCCGGCGGGGGCCAAGAGACCCAGTACTTC
CASSQPSGGGQETQYF
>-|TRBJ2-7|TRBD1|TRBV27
TGTGCCAACAGTTCCTCTACAGGGGGCGTGGAATACGAGCAGTACTTC
CANSSSTGGVEYEQYF
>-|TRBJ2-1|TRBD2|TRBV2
TGTGCCAGCGAGGGCCTAGCGGGATCGGGGAATGAGCAGTTCTTC
CASEGLAGSGNEQFF
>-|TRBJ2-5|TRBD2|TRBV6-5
TGTGCCAGCAGGACACCCAGCGGGGGGTTAGAGACCCAGTACTTC
CASRTPSGGLETQYF
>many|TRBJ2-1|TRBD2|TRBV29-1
TGCAGCGTTTTGGCTAGCGGAGCCTCCTACAATGAGCAGTTCTTC
CSVLASGASYNEQFF
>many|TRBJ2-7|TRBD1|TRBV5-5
TGTGCCAGCAGCCCATCGGGCAGGGGGCGCGACGAGCAGTACTTC
CASSPSGRGRDEQYF
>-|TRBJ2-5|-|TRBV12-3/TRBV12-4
TGTGCCAGCAGTTTTGGAGGGGGGGTCCAAGAGACCCAGTACTTC
CASSFGGGVQETQYF
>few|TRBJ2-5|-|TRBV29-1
TGCAGCGTTGAAGTGGACTTCCAGTACTTC
CSVEVDFQYF
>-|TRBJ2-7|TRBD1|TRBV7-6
TGTGCCAGCAGCTCGGGACAGGGGGCAAGCGAGCAGTACTTC
CASSSGQGASEQYF
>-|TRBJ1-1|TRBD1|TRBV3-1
TGTGCCAGCAGCCAAGGACAGGGAGAAACTGAAGCTTTCTTT
CASSQGQGETEAFF
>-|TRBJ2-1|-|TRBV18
TGTGCCAGCTCACCAACGAGACAAGCCCCGGGTGAGCAGTTCTTC
CASSPTRQAPGEQFF
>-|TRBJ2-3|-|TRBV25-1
TGTGCCAGCAGTGAATCTTTTTTCGTGGGGTGGCAGGATACGCAGTATTTT
CASSESFFVGWQDTQYF
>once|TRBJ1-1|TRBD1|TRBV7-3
TGTGCCAGCAGCCCCGGGACAGGGGATCCGAACGCTGAAGCTTTCTTT
CASSPGTGDPNAEAFF
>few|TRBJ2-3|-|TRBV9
TGTGCCAGCAGCCCTCGGTCCGGGACGGATTTAAGGGATACGCAGTATTTT
CASSPRSGTDLRDTQYF
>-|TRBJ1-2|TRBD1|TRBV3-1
TGTGCCAGCAGCCAAGGGGAGAAGGGGGCCTATGGCTACACCTTC
CASSQGEKGAYGYTF
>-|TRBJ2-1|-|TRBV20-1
TGCAGTGCGACCGGGGGTTGGGCCTACAATGAGCAGTTCTTC
CSATGGWAYNEQFF
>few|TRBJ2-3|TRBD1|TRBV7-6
TGTGCCAGCAGCCTCCCATGGACAGGGTGGGGGGTGGAGTATTTT
CASSLPWTGWGVEYF
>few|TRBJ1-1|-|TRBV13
TGTGCCAGCAGCTTAGCTCCAGGGGAGGGCACTGAAGCTTTCTTT
CASSLAPGEGTEAFF
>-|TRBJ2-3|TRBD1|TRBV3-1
TGTGCCAGCAGCTCAACCCGGGACAGGGGTGTCACGCAGTATTTT
CASSSTRDRGVTQYF
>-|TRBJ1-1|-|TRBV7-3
TGTGCCAGCAGATTACACCAGAACACTGAAGCTTTCTTT
CASRLHQNTEAFF
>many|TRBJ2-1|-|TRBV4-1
TGCGCCAGCAGCCAGGGGAGACTAGACCCCTCCTACAATGAGCAGTTCTTC
CASSQGRLDPSYNEQFF
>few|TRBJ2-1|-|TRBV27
TGTGCCAGCGGTCTAGGGGGGTACAATGAGCAGTTCTTC
CASGLGGYNEQFF
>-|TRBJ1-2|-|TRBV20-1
TGCAGTGCTGGACTCTGGGACACCGGGGCCTGGCCCTATGGCTACACCTTC
CSAGLWDTGAWPYGYTF
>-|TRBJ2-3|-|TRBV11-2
TGTGCCAGCAGCTCTTCAGGATGGGACTTCACAGATACGCAGTATTTT
CASSSSGWDFTDTQYF
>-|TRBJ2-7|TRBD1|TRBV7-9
TGTGCCAGCAGCTTTGACACCGGGACAGGGATGAACTACGAGCAGTACTTC
CASSFDTGTGMNYEQYF
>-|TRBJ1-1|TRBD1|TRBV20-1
TGCAGTGCCCGGGACACAGGGGGCACTGAAACTTTCTTT
CSARDTGGTETFF
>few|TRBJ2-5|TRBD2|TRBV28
TGTGCCAGCACCCTAAGGCCCCGGCTAGCGGGAACAGAGACCCAGTACTTC
CASTLRPRLAGTETQYF
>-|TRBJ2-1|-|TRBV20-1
TGCAGTGCTAGAGATTGGGCAGGGAGATTCGATGAGCAGTTCTTC
CSARDWAGRFDEQFF
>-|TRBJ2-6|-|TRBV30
TGTGCCTGGAGTTGGGCAGATGGGGCCAACGTCCTGACTTTC
CAWSWADGANVLTF
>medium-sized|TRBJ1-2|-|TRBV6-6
TGTGCCAGCAGTTACTCAGGGGGGGGATACGGCTACACCTTC
CASSYSGGGYGYTF
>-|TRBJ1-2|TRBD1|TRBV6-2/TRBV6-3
TGTGCCAGCAGCCAGACAGGGGGCCGATGTGATGGCTACACCTTC
CASSQTGGRCDGYTF
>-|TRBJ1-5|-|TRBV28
TGTGCCAGCAGTTCCTTTCCGCCCCAGCATTTT
CASSSFPPQHF
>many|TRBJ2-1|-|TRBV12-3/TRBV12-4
TGTGCCAGCAGTTTAGGGGGGTATGAGCAGTTCTTC
CASSLGGYEQFF
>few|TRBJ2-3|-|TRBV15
TGTGCCACCAGCCTTCGGGGAGGCACAGATACGCAGTATTTT
CATSLRGGTDTQYF
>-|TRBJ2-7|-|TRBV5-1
TGCGCCAGCAGCGAAGGACGGGGTCGAAACGAGCAGTACTTC
CASSEGRGRNEQYF
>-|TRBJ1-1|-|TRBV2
TGTGCCAGCAGTGTAGGGAGTGGCCTAGCTTTCTTT
CASSVGSGLAFF
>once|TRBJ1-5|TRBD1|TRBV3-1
TGTGCCAGCAGCCAAGGACAGGGAACTCAGCCCCAGCATTTT
CASSQGQGTQPQHF
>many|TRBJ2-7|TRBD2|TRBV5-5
TGTGCCAGCAGCCTCTATGAGCTAGCGGGCTCCTACGAGCAGTACTTC
CASSLYELAGSYEQYF
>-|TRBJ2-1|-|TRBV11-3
TGTGCCAGCAGCCCCTCAGGACAGCCCAATGAGCAGTTCTTC
CASSPSGQPNEQFF